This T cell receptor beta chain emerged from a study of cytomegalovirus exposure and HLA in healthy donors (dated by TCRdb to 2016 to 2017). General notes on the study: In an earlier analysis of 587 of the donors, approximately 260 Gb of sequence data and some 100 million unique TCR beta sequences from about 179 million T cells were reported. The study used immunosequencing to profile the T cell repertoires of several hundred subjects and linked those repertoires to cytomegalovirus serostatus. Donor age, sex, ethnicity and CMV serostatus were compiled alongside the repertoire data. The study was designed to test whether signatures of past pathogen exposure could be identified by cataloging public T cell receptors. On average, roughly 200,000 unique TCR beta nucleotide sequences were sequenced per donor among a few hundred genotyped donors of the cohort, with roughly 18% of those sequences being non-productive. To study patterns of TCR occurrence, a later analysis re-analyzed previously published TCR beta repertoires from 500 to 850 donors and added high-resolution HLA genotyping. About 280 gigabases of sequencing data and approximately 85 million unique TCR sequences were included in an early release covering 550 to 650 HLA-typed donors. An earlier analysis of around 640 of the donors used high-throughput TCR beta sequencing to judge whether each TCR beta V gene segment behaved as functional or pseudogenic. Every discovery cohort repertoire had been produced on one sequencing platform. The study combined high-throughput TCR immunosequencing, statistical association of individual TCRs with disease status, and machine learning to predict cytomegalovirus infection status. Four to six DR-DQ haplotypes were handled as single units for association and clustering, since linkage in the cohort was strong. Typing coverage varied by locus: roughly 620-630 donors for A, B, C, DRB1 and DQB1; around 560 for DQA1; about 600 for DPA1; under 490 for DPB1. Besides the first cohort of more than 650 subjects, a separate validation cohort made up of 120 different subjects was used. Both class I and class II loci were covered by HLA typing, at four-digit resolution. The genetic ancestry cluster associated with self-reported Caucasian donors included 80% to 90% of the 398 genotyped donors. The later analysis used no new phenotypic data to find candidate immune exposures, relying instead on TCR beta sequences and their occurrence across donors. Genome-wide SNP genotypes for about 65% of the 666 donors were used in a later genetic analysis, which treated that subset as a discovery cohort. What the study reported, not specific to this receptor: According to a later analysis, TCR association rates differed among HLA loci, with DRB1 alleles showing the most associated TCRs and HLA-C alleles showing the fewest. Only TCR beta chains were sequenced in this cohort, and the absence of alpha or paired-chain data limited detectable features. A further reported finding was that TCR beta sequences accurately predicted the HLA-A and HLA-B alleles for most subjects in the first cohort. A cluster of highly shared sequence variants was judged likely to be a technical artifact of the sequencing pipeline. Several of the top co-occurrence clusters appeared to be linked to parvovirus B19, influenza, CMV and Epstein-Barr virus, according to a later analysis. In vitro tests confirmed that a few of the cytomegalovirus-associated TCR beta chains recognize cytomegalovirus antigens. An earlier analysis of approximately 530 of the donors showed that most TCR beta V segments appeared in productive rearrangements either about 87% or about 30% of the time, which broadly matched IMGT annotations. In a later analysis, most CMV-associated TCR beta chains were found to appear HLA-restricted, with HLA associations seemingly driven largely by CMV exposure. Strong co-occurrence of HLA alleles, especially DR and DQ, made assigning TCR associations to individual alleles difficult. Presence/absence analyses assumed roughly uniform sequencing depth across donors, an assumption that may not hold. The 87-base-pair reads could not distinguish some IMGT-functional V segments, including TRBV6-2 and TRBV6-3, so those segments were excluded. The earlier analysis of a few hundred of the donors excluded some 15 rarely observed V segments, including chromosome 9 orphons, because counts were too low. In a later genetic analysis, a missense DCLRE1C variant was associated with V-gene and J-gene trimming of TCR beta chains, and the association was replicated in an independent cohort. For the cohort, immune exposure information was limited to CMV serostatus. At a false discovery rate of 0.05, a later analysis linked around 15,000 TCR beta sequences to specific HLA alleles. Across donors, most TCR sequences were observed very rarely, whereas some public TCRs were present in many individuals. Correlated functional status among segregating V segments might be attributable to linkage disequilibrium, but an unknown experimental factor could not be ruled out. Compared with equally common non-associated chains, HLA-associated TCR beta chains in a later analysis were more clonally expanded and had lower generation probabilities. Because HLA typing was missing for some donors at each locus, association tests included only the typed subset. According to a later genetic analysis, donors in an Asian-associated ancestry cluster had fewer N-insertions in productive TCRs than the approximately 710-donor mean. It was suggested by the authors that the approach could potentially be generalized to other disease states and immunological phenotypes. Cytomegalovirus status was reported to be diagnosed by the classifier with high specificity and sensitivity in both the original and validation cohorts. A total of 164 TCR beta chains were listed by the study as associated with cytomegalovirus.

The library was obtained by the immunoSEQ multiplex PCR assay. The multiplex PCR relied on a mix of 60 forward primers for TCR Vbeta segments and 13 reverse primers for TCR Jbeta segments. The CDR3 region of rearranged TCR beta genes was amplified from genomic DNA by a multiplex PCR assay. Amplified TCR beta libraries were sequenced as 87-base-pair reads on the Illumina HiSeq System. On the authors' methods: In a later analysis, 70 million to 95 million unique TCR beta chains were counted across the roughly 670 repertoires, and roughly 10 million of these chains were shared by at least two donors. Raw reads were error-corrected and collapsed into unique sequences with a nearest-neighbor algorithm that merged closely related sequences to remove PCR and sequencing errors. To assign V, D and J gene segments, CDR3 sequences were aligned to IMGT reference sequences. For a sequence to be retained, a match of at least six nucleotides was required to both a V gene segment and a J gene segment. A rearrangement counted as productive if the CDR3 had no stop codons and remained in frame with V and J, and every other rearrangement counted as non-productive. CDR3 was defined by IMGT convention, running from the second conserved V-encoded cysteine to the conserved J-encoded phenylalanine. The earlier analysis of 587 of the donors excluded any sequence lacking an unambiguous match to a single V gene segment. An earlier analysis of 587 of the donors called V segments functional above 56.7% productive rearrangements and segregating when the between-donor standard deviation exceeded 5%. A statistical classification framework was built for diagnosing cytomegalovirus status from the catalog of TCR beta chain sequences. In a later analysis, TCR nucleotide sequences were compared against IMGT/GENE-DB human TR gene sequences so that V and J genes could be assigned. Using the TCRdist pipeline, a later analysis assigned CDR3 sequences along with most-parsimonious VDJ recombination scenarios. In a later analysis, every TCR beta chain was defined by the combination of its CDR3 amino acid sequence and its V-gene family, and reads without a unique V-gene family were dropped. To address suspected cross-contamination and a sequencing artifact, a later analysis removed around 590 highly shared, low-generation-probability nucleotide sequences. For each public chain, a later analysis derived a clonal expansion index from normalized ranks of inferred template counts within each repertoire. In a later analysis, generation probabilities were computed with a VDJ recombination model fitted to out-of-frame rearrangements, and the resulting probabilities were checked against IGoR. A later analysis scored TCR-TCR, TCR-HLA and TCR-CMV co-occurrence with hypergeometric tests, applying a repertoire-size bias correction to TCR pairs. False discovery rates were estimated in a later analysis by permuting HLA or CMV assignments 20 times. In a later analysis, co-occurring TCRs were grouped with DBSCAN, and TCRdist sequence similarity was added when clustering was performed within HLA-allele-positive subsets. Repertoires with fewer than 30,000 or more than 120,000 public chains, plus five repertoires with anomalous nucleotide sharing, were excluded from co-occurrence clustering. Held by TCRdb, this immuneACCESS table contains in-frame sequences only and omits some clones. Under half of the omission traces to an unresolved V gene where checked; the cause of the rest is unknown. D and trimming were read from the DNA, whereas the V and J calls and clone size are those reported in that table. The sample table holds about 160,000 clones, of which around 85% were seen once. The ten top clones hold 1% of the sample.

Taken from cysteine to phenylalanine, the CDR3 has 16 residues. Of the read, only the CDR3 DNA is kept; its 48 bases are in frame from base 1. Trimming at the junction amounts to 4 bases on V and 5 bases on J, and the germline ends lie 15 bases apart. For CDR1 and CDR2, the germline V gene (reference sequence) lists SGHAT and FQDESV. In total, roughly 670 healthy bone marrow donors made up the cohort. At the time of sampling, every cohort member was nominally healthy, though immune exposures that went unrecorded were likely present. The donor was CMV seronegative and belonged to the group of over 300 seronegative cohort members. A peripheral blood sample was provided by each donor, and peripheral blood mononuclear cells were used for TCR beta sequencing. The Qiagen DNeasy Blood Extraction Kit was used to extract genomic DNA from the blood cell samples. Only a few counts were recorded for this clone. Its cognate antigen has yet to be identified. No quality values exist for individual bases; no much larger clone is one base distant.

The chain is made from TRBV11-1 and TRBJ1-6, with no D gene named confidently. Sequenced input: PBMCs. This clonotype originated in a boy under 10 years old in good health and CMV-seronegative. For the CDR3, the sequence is CASSSPRGRNNSPLHF. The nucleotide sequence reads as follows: TGTGCCAGCAGCTCGCCACGTGGGCGCAATAATTCACCCCTCCACTTT.